This entry lists 7 T cell receptor beta chains sequenced from one sample in a study of regulatory T cells in long-lasting Graves disease. Specified time point: newly diagnosed GD, antithyroid drugs for less than 3 months. PBMC RNA served as the TCR library source. CDR3-region Arm-PCR and iRepertoire HTBI primers produced the TCR beta libraries. One entry per CDR3 protein, called by TCRdb with MiXCR from the multiplex PCR reads. The sample lists 620,000 or so distinct CDR3 sequences; around 15% were seen once. The sample was also reused in another study, on T cells in Graves' hyperthyroidism and ophthalmopathy.

The sequencing here drew on peripheral blood mononuclear cells (PBMCs), taken at new diagnosis, from a patient treated with antithyroid drugs. These receptors were taken from a woman aged 25 to 39 with Graves disease.

This clonotype has only a few counts. This chain uses TRBV24-1 with TRBJ2-3; 11 bases map to TRBD2. The germline V gene has CDR1 KGHDR and CDR2 SFDVKD. The V gene end was trimmed by 6 bases and the J gene end by 3 bases; junction bases not matched to a gene: 1. The CDR3 consists of 14 residues. The CDR3 reads CATSIAGGTDTQYF. CDR3 in DNA: TGTGCCACCAGTATAGCGGGAGGGACAGATACGCAGTATTTT.

This clonotype was counted only a few times. The V gene is TRBV5-5, the J gene TRBJ2-7, with a weak D call TRBD1 (5 bases). The germline V gene has CDR1 SGHKS and CDR2 YYEKEE (reference sequence). Trimming cost V 4 bases and J 2 bases, with 19 bases left between them. The CDR3 contains 16 residues. The chain's CDR3 is CASSTNTGLKTYEQYF. CDR3 in DNA: TGTGCCAGCAGCACGAATACAGGCCTCAAGACCTACGAGCAGTACTTC.

This chain connects TRBV6-2 or TRBV6-3 to TRBJ1-4; D call uncertain. The CDR3 is made up of 15 amino acids. Germline CDR1 is MNHEY and CDR2 is SVGEGT. Trimming left V 6 bases short and J 5 bases short, with 16 bases between. CDR3 in amino acids: CASSQTGAVNEKLFF. DNA for the CDR3: TGTGCCAGCAGCCAGACGGGCGCAGTAAATGAAAAACTGTTTTTT.

This clonotype was counted at least ten times. The chain has TRBV20-1 and TRBJ1-5, with D maybe TRBD1 (6 bases). Trimming took off 5 bases at V and 3 bases at J, with 14 bases between the two ends. The CDR3 contains 14 residues. Germline CDR1 and CDR2: DFQATT and SNEGSKA (reference sequence). CDR3 DNA sequence: TGCAGTGCTTATGACAGGCGGAACAATCAGCCCCAGCATTTT. Translated: CSAYDRRNNQPQHF.

V and J are TRBV3-1 and TRBJ1-2; D not resolved. V lost 4 bases to trimming and J lost 5 bases, with 14 bases between them. The CDR3 is 14 amino acids. Germline CDR1 LGHDT, CDR2 YNNKEL (reference sequence). The CDR3: CASSPHAPEYGYTF. The CDR3, as DNA: TGTGCCAGCAGCCCCCATGCCCCAGAGTATGGCTACACCTTC.

This clonotype is medium-sized (0.01 to 0.1%) within its sample. The rearrangement joins TRBV28 to TRBJ1-1, with D possibly TRBD1 on 6 matching bases. V lost 3 bases to trimming and J lost 5 bases, with 19 bases between them. Germline CDR1 MDHEN, CDR2 SYDVKM. The length of the CDR3 is 16 residues. CDR3 amino acids: CASSFLGGSIKTEAFF. The CDR3 nucleotides read TGTGCCAGCAGTTTTTTGGGGGGCTCAATTAAGACTGAAGCTTTCTTT.

In its sample, this clonotype was seen many times. V usage is TRBV6-5 and J usage is TRBJ2-7; the match to TRBD2 covers 9 bases. V shed 0 bases, J shed 2 bases, and the junction held 2 bases outside the gene matches. The CDR3 extends over 15 amino acids. CDR1 MNHEY and CDR2 SVGAGI come from the germline V gene. CDR3 in amino acids: CASSYSASGTYEQYF. Written as DNA, the CDR3 is TGTGCCAGCAGTTACTCGGCTAGCGGGACCTACGAGCAGTACTTC.